The present entry profiles one T cell receptor beta chain with its context. Germline lookup yields CDR1 SEHNR and CDR2 FQNEAQ (reference sequence). The CDR3 runs 15 residues. Deletions cut 2 bases from V and 5 bases from J, with 12 bases between. This entry comes from a study of blood T cell repertoires in COVID-19. Study summary: The samples span acute and convalescent COVID-19 from the United States, Italy and Spain. PBMCs, B-cell-depleted T cells, or T cells were the source of the cDNA or gDNA that made up the material.

Source study methods: Scientists estimated how many nucleated cells there were by amplifying reference gene primers. Sequenced by immunoSEQ multiplex PCR; TCRdb stores in-frame clones only, minus some. V, J and clone size derive from that table, while D and trimming were established from the DNA sequence. The table records more than 95,000 clones, more than 70% of them present only once. The TCR was taken from a human donor in a cohort sampled during active COVID-19. What was sequenced was peripheral blood. The V call is TRBV7-9, the J call TRBJ1-4; a weak D match, TRBD1 (6 bases). The CDR3: CASSLNQGTNEKLFF. The CDR3 DNA reads as TGTGCCAGCAGCTTAAATCAGGGGACGAATGAAAAACTGTTTTTT.